The T cell receptor beta chain under discussion was sequenced for a study of human T cells and chemical hapten exposure. Study overall: Minor volume differences among pooled libraries chiefly drove per-sample TCR yield variation.

The template was total RNA from unfractionated whole blood. Unique molecular identifiers were affixed to discrete cDNA molecules within the library. The authors' processing: A per-sample median of 95,638 TCRs was observed, with a range of about 20,000 to 700,000. One entry per CDR3 protein results from TCRdb running MiXCR on the 5' RACE reads. TCRdb, not the original authors, processed these V and J calls. The data show tens of thousands of distinct CDR3 sequences, about 16% seen once. This clonotype was picked up a small number of times. The CDR3 totals 15 residues. The V end lost 4 bases, the J end lost 5 bases, and 17 bases lay between the germline ends. CDR1 is SGHTA, CDR2 FQGNSA, per germline.

The rearrangement uses TRBV7-2 and TRBJ2-5; the D gene is possibly TRBD2 (5 bases). This TCR was recovered from a female donor in good health. The CDR3 reads CASSSQLGEVETQYF. CDR3 sequence (DNA): TGTGCCAGCAGCTCACAATTGGGAGAAGTGGAGACCCAGTACTTC.